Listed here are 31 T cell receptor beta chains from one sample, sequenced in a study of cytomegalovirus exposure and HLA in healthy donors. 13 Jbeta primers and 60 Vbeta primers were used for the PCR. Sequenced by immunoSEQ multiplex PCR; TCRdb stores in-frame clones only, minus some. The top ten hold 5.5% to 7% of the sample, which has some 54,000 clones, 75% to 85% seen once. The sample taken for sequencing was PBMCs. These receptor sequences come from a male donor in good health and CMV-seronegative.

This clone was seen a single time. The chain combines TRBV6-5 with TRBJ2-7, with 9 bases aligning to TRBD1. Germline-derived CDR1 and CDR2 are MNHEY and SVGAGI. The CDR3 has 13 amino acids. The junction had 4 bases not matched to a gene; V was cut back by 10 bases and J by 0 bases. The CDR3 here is CATRTGASYEQYF. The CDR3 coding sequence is TGTGCCACCAGGACAGGGGCCTCCTACGAGCAGTACTTC.

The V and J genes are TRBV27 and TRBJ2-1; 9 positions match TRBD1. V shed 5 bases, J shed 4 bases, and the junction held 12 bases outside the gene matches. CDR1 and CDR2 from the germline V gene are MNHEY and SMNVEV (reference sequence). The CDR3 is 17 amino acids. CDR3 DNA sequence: TGTGCCAGCAGTATACTGTCGGGACAGGGAGCTTACAATGAGCAGTTCTTC. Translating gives CASSILSGQGAYNEQFF.

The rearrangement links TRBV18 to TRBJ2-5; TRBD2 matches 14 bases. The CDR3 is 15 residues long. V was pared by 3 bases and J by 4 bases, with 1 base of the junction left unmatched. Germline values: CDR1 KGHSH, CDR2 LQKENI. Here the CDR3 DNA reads TGTGCCAGCTCACCCGGGACTAGCGGGGGAGAGACCCAGTACTTC. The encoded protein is CASSPGTSGGETQYF.

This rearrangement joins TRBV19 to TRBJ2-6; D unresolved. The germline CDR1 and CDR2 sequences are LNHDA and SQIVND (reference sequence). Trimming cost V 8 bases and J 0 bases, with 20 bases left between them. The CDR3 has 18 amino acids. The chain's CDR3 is CASSPQAPLSSGANVLTF. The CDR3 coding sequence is TGTGCCAGTTCTCCGCAAGCCCCCCTATCCTCTGGGGCCAACGTCCTGACTTTC.

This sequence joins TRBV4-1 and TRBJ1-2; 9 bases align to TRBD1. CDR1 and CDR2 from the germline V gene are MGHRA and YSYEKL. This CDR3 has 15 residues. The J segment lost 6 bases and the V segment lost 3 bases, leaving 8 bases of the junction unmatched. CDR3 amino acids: CASSHPRQGVHGYTF. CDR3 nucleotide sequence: TGCGCCAGCAGCCACCCCAGACAGGGGGTACATGGCTACACCTTC.

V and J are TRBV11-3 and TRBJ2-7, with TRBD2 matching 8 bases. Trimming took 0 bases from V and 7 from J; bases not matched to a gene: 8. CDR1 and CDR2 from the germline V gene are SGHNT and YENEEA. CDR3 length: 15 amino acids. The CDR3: CASSLDSSGGREQYF. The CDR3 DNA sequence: TGTGCCAGCAGCTTAGACAGCAGCGGGGGTCGGGAGCAGTACTTC.

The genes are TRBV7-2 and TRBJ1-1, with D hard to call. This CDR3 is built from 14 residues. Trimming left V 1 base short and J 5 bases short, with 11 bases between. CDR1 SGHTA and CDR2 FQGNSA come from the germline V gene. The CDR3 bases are TGTGCCAGCAGCTTAGAGTCCCAGGCGACTGAAGCTTTCTTT. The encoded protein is CASSLESQATEAFF.

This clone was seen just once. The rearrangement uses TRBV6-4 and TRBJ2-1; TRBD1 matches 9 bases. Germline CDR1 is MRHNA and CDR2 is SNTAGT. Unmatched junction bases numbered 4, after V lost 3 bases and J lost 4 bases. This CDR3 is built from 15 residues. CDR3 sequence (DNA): TGTGCCAGCAGTGAAGCGGGACAGGGTTACAATGAGCAGTTCTTC. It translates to CASSEAGQGYNEQFF.

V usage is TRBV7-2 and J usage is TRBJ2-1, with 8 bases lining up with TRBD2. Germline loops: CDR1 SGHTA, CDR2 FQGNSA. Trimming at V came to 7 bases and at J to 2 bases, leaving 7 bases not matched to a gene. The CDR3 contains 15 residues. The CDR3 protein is CASTLTGGPYNEQFF. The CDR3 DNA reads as TGTGCCAGCACCTTGACGGGGGGGCCCTACAATGAGCAGTTCTTC.

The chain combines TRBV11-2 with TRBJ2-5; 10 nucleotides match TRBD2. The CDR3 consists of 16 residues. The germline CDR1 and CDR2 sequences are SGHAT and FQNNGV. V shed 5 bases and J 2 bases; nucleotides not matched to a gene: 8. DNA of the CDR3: TGTGCCAGCAGCGAACTAGCGGGGTACTTACAAGAGACCCAGTACTTC. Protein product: CASSELAGYLQETQYF.

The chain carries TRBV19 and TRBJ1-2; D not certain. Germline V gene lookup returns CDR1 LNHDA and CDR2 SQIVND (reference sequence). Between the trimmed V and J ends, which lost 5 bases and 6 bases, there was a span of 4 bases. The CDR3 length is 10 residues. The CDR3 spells CASSLHGYTF. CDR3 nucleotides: TGTGCCAGTAGTCTTCATGGCTACACCTTC.

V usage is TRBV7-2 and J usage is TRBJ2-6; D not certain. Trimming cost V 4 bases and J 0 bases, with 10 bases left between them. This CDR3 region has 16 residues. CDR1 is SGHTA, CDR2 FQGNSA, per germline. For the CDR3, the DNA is TGTGCCAGCAGCTCCAGGCCCGGCTCTGGGGCCAACGTCCTGACTTTC. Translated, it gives CASSSRPGSGANVLTF.

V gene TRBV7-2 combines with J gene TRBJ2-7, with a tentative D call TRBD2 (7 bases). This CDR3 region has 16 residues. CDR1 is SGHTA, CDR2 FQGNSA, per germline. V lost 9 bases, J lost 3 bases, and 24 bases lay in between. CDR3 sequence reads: CASGPRGGTDNYEQYF. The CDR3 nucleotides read TGTGCCAGTGGGCCAAGGGGGGGGACGGACAACTACGAGCAGTACTTC. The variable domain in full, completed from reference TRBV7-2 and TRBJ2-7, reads GAGVSQSPSNKVTEKGKDVELRCDPISGHTALYWYRQSLGQGLEFLIYFQGNSAPDKSGLPSDRFSAERTGGSVSTLTIQRTQQEDSAVYLCASGPRGGTDNYEQYFGPGTRLTVT.

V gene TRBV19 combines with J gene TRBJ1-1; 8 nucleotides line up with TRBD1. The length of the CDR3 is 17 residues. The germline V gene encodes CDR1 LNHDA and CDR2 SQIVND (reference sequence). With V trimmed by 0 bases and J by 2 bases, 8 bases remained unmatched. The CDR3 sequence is CASSIEGAGGPNTEAFF. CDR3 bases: TGTGCCAGTAGTATAGAGGGGGCAGGGGGCCCTAACACTGAAGCTTTCTTT.

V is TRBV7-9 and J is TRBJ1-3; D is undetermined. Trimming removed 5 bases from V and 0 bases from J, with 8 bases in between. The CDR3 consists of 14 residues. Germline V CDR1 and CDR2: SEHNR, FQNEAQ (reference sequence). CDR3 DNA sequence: TGTGCCAGCAGCCCGGGGAACTCTGGAAACACCATATATTTT. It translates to CASSPGNSGNTIYF.

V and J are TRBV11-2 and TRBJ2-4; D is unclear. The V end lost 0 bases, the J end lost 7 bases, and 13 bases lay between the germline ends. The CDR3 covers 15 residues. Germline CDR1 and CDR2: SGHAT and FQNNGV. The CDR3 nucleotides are TGTGCCAGCAGCTTAGAGCGCGGATCGCAGAACATTCAGTACTTC. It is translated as CASSLERGSQNIQYF.

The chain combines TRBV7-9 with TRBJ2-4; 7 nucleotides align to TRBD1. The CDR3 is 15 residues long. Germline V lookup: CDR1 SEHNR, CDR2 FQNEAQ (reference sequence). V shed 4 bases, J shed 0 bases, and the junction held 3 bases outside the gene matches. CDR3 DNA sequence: TGTGCCAGCAGCTCCGACAGGGAAGCCAAAAACATTCAGTACTTC. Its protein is CASSSDREAKNIQYF.

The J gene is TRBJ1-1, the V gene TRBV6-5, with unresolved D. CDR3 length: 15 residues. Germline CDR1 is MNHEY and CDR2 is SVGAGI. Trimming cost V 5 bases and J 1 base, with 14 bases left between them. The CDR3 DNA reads TGTGCCAGCAGTCCGGCGGCCCCTGGGAACACTGAAGCTTTCTTT. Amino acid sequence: CASSPAAPGNTEAFF.

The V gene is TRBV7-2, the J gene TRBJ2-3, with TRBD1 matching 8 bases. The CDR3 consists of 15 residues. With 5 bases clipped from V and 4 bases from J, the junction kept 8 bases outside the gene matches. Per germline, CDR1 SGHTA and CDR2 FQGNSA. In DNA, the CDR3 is TGTGCCAGCAGCCCCCCTGGACAGGGACCAGATACGCAGTATTTT. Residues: CASSPPGQGPDTQYF.

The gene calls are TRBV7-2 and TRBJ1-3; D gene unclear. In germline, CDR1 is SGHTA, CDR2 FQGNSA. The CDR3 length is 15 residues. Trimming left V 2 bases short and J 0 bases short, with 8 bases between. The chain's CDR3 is CASSLNSGSGNTIYF. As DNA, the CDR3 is TGTGCCAGCAGCTTAAACAGCGGCTCTGGAAACACCATATATTTT.

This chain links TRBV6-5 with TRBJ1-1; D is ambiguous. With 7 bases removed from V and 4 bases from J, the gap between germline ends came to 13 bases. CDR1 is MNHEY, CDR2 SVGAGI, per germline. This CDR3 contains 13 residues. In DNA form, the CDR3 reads TGTGCCAGCAATCTACGGTTGATCACTGAAGCTTTCTTT. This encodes CASNLRLITEAFF.

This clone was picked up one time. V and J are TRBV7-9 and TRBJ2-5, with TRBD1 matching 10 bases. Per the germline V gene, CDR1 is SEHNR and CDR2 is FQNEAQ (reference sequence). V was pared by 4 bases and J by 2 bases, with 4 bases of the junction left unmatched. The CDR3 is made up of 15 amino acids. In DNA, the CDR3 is TGTGCCAGCAGCTCCGGGACAGGGGTTCAAGAGACCCAGTACTTC. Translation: CASSSGTGVQETQYF.

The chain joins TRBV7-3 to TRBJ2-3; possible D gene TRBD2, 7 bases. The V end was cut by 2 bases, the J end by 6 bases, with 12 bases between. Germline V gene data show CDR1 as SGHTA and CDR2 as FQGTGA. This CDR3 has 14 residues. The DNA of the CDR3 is TGTGCCAGCAGCTTAGCCGGGGGGCGTGATACGCAGTATTTT. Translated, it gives CASSLAGGRDTQYF.

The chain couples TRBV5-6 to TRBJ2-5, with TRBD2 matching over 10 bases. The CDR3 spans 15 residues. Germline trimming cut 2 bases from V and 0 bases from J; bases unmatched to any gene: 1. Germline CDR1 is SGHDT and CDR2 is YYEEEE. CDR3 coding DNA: TGTGCCAGCAGCTTAGCGGGGGGGTACCAAGAGACCCAGTACTTC. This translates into CASSLAGGYQETQYF.

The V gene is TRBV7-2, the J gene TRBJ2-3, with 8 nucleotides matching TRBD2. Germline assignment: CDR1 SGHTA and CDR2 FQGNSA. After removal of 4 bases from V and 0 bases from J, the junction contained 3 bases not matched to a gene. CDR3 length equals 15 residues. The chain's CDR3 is CASSSGGHSTDTQYF. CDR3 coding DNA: TGTGCCAGCAGCTCGGGGGGGCATAGCACAGATACGCAGTATTTT.

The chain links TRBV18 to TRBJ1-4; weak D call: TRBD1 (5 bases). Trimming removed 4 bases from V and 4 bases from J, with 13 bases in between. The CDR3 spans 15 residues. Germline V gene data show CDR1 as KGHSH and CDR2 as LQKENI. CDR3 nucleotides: TGTGCCAGCTCACTCCGACAGCCCAGTAATGAAAAACTGTTTTTT. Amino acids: CASSLRQPSNEKLFF.

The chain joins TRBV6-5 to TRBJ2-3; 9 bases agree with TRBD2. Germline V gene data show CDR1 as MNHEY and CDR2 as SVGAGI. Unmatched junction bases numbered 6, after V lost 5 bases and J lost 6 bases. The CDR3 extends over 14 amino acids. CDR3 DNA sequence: TGTGCCAGCAGTCAGGGACTAGCTTATGATACGCAGTATTTT. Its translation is CASSQGLAYDTQYF.

CDR3 in DNA: TGTGCCAGCAGCAGCCCGGGACAGGGGGTCAATGAGCAGTTCTTC. Its protein is CASSSPGQGVNEQFF. The V call is TRBV5-6, the J call TRBJ2-1; 11 bases are a match to TRBD1. The J segment lost 6 bases and the V segment lost 4 bases, leaving 6 bases of the junction unmatched. The CDR3 is 15 amino acids. Germline loops: CDR1 SGHDT, CDR2 YYEEEE.

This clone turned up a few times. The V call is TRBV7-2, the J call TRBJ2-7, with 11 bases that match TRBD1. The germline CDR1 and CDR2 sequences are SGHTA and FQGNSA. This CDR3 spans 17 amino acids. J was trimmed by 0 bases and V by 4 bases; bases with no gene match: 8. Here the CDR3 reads CASSSPGTGGYSYEQYF. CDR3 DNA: TGTGCCAGCAGCTCTCCCGGGACAGGGGGTTACTCCTACGAGCAGTACTTC. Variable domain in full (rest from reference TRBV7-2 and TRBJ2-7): GAGVSQSPSNKVTEKGKDVELRCDPISGHTALYWYRQSLGQGLEFLIYFQGNSAPDKSGLPSDRFSAERTGGSVSTLTIQRTQQEDSAVYLCASSSPGTGGYSYEQYFGPGTRLTVT.

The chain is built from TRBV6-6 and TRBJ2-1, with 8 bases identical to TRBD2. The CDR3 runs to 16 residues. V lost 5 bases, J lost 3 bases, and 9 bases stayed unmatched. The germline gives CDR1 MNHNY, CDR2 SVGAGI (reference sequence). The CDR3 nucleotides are TGTGCCAGCAGTCAAATTACAGGGACTAGCTACAATGAGCAGTTCTTC. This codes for CASSQITGTSYNEQFF.

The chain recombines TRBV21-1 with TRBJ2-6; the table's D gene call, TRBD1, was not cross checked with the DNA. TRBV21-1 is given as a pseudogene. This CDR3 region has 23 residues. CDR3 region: CASSEGRTGGTPHQNSGANVLTF. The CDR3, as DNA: TGTGCCAGCAGCGAGGGGCGAACAGGGGGCACTCCCCACCAAAACTCTGGGGCCAACGTCCTGACTTTC.